Presented here are 7 T cell receptor beta chains from one specimen sequenced in a study of blood T cell repertoires in COVID-19. Sequencing was performed with immunoSEQ multiplex PCR; in TCRdb, only in-frame clones are kept and a portion is missing. The table records some 210,000 clones, around 90% of them present only once. Specimen: peripheral blood. The origin of the receptors is a man aged 60 to 69 with COVID-19, enrolled during active disease.

The chain carries TRBV30 and TRBJ2-1, with D uncertain. The germline V and J ends were trimmed by 4 bases and 4 bases, with 5 bases remaining between them. The length of the CDR3 is 11 residues. Germline CDR1 and CDR2: GTSNPN and SVGIG (reference sequence). The CDR3 DNA is TGTGCCTGGAACCAGTACAATGAGCAGTTCTTC. Protein sequence: CAWNQYNEQFF.

The V gene is TRBV2, the J gene TRBJ1-6; TRBD1 matches 8 bases. V dropped 0 bases and J dropped 9; count of bases not matched to a gene: 7. CDR3 length: 16 amino acids. Germline values: CDR1 SNHLY, CDR2 FYNNEI. In DNA, the CDR3 is TGTGCCAGCAGTGAAGCAGCAGGGGGCGTCGGTTCACCCCTCCACTTT. It specifies CASSEAAGGVGSPLHF.

This rearrangement joins TRBV29-1 to TRBJ2-5; TRBD2 agrees at 8 bases. This CDR3 is 15 amino acids long. Germline V gene lookup returns CDR1 SQVTM and CDR2 ANQGSEA. Germline trimming cut 5 bases from V and 0 bases from J; bases unmatched to any gene: 8. The CDR3 DNA is TGCAGCGTTTACCCTCCGGGAGGGTACCAAGAGACCCAGTACTTC. Its translation is CSVYPPGGYQETQYF. Drawing the rest from reference TRBV29-1 and TRBJ2-5, the complete variable domain is SAVISQKPSRDICQRGTSLTIQCQVDSQVTMMFWYRQQPGQSLTLIATANQGSEATYESGFVIDKFPISRPNLTFSTLTVSNMSPEDSSIYLCSVYPPGGYQETQYFGPGTRLLVL.

This chain uses TRBV15 with TRBJ1-6; possible D gene TRBD1, 6 bases. Per the germline V gene, CDR1 is LNHNV and CDR2 is YYDKDF (reference sequence). Trimming shortened V by 6 bases and J by 9 bases, and 15 bases separated the two germline ends. The CDR3 extends over 14 amino acids. Written as DNA, the CDR3 is TGTGCCACCAGGTTCGGCAGGGGTTCTTCACCCCTCCACTTT. Translating it yields CATRFGRGSSPLHF.

The chain uses TRBV11-2 and TRBJ1-5; 7 bases map to TRBD1. CDR1 is SGHAT and CDR2 is FQNNGV in the germline V gene. Trimming removed 5 bases from V and 6 bases from J; junction bases left unmatched: 7. The CDR3 is 14 residues long. In nucleotides, the CDR3 is TGTGCCAGCAGCCCTTCTTCAGGGGGTCAGCCCCAGCATTTT. It encodes CASSPSSGGQPQHF.

The J gene is TRBJ1-3, the V gene TRBV5-6; the D gene is possibly TRBD1 (5 bases). Germline V gene lookup returns CDR1 SGHDT and CDR2 YYEEEE. The CDR3 runs to 16 residues. Trimming removed 4 bases at V and 0 bases at J, with 14 bases between. The CDR3 sequence is CASSMIQDFSGNTIYF. DNA of the CDR3: TGTGCCAGCAGCATGATACAGGATTTCTCTGGAAACACCATATATTTT.

This clone showed up just once. The chain is built from TRBV5-4 and TRBJ1-5; 9 bases are a match to TRBD1. Trimming cost V 4 bases and J 3 bases; bases outside gene matches: 5. Per the germline V gene, CDR1 is SGHNT and CDR2 is YYREEE (reference sequence). The CDR3 runs to 15 residues. The CDR3 region is CASSAGQGFNQPQHF. The CDR3 DNA reads TGTGCCAGCAGCGCGGGACAGGGTTTCAATCAGCCCCAGCATTTT.